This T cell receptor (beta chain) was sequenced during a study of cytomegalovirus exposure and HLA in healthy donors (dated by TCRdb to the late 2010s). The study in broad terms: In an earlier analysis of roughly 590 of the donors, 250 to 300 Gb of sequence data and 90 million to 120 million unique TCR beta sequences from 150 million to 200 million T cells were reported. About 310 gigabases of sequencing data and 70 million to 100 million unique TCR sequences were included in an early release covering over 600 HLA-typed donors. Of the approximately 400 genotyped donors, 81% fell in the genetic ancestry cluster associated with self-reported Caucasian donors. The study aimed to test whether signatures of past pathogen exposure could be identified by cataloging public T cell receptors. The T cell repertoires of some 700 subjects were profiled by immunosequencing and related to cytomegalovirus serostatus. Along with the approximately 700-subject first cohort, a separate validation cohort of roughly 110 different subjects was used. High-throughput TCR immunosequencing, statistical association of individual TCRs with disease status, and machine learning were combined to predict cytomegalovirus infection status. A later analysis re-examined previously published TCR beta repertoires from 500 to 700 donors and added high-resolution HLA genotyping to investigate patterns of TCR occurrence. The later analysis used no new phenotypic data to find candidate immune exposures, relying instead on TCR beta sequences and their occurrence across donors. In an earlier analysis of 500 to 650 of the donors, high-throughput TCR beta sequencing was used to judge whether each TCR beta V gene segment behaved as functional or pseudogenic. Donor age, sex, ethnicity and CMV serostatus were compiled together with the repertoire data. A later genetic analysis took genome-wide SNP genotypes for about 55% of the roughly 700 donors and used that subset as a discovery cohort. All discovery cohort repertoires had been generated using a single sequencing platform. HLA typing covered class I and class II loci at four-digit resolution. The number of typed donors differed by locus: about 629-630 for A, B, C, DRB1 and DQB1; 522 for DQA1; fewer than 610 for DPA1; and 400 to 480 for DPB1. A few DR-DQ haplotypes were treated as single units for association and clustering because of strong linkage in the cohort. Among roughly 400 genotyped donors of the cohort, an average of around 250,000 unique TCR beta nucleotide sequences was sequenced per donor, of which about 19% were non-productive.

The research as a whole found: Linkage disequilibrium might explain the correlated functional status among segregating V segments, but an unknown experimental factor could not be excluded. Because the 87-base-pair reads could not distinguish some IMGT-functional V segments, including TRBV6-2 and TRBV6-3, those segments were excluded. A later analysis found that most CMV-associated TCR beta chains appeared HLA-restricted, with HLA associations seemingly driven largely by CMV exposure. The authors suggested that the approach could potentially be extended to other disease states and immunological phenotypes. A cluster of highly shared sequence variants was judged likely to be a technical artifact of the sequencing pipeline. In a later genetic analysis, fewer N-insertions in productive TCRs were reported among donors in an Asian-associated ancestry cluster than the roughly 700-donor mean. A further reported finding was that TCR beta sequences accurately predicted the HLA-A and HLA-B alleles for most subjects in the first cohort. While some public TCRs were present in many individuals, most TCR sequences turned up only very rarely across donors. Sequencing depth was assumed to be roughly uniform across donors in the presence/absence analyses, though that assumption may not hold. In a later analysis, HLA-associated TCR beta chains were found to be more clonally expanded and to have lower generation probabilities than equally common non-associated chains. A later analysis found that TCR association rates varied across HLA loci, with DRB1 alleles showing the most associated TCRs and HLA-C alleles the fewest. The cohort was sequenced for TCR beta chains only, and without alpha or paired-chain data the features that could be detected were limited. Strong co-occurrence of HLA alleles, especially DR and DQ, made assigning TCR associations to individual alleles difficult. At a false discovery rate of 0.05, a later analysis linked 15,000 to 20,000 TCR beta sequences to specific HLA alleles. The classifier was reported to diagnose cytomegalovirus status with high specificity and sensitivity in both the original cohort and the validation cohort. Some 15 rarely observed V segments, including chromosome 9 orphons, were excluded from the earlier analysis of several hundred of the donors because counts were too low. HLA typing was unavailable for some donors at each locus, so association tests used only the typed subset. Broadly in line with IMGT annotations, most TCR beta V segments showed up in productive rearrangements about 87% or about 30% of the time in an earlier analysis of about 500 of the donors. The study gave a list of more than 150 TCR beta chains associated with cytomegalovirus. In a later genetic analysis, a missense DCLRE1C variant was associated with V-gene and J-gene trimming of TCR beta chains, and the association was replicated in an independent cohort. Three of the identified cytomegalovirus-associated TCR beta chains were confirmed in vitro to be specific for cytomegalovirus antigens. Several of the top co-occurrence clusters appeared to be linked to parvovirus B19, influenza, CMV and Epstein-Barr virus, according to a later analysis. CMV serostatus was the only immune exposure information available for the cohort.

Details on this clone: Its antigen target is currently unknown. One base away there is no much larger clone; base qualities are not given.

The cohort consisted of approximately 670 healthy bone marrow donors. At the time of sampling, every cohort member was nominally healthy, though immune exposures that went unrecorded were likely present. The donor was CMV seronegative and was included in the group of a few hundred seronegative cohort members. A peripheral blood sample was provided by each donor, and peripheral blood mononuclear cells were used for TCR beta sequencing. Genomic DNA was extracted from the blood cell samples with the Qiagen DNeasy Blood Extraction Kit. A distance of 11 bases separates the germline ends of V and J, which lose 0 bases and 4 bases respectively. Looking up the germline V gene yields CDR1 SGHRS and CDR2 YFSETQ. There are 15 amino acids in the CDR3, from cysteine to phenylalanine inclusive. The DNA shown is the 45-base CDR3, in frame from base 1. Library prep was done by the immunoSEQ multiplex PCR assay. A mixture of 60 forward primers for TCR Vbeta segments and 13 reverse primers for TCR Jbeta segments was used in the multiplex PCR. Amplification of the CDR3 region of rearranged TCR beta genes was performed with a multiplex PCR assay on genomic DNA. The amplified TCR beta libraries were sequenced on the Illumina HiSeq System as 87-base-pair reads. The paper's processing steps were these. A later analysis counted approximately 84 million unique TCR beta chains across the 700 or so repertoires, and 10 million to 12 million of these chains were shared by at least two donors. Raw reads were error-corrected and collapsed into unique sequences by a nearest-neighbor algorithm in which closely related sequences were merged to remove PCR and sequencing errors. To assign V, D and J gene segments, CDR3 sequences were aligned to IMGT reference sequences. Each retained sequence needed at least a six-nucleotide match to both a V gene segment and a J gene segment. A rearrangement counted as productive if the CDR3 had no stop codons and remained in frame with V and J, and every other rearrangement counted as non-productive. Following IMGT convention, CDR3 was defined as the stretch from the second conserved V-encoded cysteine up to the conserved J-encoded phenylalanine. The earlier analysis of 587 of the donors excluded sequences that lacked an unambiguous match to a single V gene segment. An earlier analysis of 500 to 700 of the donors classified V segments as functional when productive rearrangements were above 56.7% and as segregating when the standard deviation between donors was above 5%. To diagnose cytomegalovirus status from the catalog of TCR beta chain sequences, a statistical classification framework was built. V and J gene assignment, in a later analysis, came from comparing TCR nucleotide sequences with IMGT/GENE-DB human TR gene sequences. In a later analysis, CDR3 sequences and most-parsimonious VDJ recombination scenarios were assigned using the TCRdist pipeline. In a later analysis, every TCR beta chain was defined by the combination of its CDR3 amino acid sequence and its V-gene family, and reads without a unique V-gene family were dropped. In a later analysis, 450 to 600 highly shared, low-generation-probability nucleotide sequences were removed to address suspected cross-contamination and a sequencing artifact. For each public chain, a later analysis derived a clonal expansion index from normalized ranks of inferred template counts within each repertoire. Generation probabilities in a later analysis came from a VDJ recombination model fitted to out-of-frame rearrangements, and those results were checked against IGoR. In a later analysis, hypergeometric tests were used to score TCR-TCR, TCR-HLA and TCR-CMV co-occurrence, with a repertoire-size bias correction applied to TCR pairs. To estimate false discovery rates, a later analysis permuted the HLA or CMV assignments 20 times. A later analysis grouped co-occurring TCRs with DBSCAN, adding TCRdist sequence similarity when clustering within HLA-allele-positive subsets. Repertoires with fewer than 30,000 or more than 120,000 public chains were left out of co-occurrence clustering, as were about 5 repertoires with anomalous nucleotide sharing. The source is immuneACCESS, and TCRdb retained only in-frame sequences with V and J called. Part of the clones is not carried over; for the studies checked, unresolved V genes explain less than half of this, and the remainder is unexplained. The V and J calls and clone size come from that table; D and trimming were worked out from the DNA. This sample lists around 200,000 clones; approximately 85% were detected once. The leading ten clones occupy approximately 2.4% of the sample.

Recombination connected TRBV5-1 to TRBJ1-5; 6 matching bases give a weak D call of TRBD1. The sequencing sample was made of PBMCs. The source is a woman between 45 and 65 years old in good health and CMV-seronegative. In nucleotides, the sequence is TGCGCCAGCAGCTTGGCCCCCGGGACAAATCAGCCCCAGCATTTT. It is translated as CASSLAPGTNQPQHF.